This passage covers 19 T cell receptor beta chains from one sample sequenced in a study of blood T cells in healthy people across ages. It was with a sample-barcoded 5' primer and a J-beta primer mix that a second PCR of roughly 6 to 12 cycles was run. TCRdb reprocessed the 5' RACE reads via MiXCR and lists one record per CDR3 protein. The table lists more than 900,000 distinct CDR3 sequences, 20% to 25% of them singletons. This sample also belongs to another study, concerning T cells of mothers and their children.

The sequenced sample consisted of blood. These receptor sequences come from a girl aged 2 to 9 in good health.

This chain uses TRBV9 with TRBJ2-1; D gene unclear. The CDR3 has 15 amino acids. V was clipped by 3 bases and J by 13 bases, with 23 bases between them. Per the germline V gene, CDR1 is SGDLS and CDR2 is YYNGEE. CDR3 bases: TGTGCCAGCAGCGAGGCTGTGCTGGGCTTAGGAGATCAGTTCTTC. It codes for CASSEAVLGLGDQFF.

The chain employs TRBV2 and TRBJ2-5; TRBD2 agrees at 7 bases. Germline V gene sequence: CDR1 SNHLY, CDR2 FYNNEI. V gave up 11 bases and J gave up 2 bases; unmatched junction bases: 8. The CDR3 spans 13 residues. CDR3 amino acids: CADRGSGQETQYF. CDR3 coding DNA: TGTGCCGACCGCGGGAGTGGGCAAGAGACCCAGTACTTC.

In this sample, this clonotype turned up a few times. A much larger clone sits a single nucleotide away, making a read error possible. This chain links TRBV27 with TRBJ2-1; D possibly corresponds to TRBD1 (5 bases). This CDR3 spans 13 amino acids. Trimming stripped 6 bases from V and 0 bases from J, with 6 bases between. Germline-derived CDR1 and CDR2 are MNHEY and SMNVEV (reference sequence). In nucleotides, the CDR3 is TGTGCCAGCAGGGACAACTCCTACAATGAGCAGTTCTTC. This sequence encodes CASRDNSYNEQFF.

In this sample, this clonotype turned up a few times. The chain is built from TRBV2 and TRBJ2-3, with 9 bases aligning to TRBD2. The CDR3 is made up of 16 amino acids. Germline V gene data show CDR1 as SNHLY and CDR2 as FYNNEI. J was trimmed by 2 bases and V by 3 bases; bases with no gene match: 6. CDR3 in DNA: TGTGCCAGCAGTGACATAGCGGGGGCTTCCACAGATACGCAGTATTTT. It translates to CASSDIAGASTDTQYF.

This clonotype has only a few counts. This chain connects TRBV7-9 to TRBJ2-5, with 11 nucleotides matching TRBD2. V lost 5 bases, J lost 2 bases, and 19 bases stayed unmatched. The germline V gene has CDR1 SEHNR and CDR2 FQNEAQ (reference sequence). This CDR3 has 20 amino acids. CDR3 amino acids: CASSPDGTSGTGTPQETQYF. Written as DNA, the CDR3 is TGTGCCAGCAGCCCGGATGGGACTAGCGGCACCGGCACTCCTCAAGAGACCCAGTACTTC.

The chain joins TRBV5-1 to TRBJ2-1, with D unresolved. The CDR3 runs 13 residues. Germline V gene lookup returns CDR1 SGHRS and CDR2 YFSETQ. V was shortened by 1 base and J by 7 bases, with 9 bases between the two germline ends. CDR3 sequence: CASSLSPTNEQFF. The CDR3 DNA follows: TGCGCCAGCAGCTTGTCCCCTACTAATGAGCAGTTCTTC. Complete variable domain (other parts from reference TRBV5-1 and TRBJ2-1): KAGVTQTPRYLIKTRGQQVTLSCSPISGHRSVSWYQQTPGQGLQFLFEYFSETQRNKGNFPGRFSGRQFSNSRSEMNVSTLELGDSALYLCASSLSPTNEQFFGPGTRLTVL.

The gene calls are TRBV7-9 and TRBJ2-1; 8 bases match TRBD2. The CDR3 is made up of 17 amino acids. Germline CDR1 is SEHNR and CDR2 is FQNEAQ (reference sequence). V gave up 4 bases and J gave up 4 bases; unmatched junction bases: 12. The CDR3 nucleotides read TGTGCCAGCAGCTCGAGCGGGAGTATTACGGTATACAATGAGCAGTTCTTC. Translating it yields CASSSSGSITVYNEQFF.

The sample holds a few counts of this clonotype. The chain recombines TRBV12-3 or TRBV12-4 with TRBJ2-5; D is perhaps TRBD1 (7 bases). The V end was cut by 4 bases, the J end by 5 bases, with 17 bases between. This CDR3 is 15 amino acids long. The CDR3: CASSWAGGSYETQYF. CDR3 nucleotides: TGTGCCAGCAGTTGGGCAGGGGGGTCGTATGAGACCCAGTACTTC.

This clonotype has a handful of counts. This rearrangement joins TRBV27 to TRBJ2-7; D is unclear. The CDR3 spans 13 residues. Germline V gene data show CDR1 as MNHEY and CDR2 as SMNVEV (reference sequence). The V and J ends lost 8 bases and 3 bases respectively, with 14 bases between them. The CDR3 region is CASFKTWGYEQYF. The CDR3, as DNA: TGTGCCAGCTTCAAGACGTGGGGCTACGAGCAGTACTTC.

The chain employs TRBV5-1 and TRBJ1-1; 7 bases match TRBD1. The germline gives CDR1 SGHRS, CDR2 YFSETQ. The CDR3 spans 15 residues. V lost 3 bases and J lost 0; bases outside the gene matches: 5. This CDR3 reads CASSYRGQMNTEAFF. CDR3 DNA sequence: TGCGCCAGCAGCTACCGGGGACAGATGAACACTGAAGCTTTCTTT.

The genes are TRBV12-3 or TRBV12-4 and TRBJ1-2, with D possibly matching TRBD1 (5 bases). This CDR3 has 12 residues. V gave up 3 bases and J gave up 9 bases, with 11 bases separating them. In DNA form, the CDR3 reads TGTGCCAGCAGTTTCGGGGCTATGAGCTACACCTTC. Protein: CASSFGAMSYTF.

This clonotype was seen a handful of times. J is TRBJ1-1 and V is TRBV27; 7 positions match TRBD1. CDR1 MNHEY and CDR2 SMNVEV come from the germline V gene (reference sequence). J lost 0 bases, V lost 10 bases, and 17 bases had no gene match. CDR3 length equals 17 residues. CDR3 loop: CANSSTGAMPMNTEAFF. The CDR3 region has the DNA TGTGCCAACAGCTCAACAGGGGCGATGCCTATGAACACTGAAGCTTTCTTT.

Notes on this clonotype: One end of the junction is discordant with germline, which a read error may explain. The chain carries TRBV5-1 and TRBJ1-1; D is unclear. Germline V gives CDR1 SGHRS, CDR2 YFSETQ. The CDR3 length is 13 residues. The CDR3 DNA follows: TGCACCAGCAGCTTGGAAGGTCAGAAAGAAGCTTTCTTT. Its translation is CTSSLEGQKEAFF.

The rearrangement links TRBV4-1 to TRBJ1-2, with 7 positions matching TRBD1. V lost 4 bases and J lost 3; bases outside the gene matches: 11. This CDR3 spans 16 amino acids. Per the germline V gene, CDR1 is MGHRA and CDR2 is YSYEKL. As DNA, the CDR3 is TGCGCCAGCAGCCCCCGCCCCGACAGGGTGTACTATGGCTACACCTTC. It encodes CASSPRPDRVYYGYTF.

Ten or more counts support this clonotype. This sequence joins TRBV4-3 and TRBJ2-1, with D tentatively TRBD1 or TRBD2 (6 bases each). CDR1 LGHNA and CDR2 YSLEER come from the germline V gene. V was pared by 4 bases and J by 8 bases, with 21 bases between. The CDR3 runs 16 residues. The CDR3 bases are TGCGCCAGCAGCCGGGTAGAAGGCCCGGGGGCCTATGAGCAGTTCTTC. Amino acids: CASSRVEGPGAYEQFF.

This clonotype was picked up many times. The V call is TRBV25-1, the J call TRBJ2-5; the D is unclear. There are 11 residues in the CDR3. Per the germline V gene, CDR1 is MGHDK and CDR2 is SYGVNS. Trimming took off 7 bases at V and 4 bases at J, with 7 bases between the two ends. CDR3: CASTGLETQYF. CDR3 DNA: TGTGCCAGCACTGGGTTAGAGACCCAGTACTTC.

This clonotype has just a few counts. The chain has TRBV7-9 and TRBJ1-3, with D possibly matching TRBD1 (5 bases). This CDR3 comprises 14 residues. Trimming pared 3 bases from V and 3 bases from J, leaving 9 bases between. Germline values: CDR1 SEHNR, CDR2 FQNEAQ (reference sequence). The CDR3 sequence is CASSFQGNGNTIYF. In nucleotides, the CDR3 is TGTGCCAGCAGCTTCCAGGGAAATGGAAACACCATATATTTT.

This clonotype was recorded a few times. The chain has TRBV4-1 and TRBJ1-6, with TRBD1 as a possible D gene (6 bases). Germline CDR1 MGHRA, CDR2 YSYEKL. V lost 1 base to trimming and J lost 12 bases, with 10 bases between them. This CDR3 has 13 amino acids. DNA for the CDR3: TGCGCCAGCAGCCAAGGGACAGACCAACCCCTCCACTTT. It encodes CASSQGTDQPLHF.

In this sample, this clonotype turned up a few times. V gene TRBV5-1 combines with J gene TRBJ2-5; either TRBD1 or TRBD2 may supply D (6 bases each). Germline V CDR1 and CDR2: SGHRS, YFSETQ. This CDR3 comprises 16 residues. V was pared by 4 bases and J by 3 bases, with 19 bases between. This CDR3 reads CASSVRGRLGEETQYF. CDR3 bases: TGCGCCAGCAGCGTGAGGGGGAGACTAGGTGAAGAGACCCAGTACTTC.